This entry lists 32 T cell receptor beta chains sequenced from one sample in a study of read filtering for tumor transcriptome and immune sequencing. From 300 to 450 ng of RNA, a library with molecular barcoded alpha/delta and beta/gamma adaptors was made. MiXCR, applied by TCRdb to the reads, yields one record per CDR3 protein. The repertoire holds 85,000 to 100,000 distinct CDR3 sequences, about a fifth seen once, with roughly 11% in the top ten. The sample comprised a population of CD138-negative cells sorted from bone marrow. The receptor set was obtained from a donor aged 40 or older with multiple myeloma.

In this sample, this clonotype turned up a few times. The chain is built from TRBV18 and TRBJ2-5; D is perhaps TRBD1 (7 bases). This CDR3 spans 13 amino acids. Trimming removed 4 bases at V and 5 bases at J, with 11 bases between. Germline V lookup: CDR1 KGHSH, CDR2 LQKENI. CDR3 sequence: CASSLQGGETQYF. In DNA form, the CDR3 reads TGTGCCAGCTCACTCCAGGGGGGCGAGACCCAGTACTTC.

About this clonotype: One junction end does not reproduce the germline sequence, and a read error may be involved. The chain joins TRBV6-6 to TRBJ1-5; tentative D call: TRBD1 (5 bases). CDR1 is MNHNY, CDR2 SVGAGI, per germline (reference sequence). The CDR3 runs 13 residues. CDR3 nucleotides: TGTGCCAGCAGTCGGGGCGGTGGTCAGCTCCAGCATTTT. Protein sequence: CASSRGGGQLQHF.

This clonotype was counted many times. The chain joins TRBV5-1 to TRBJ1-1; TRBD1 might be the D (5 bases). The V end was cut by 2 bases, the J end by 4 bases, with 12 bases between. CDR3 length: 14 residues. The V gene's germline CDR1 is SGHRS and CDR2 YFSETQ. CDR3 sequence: CASSFAGSGTEAFF. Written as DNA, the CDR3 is TGCGCCAGCAGCTTTGCAGGGTCGGGCACTGAAGCTTTCTTT.

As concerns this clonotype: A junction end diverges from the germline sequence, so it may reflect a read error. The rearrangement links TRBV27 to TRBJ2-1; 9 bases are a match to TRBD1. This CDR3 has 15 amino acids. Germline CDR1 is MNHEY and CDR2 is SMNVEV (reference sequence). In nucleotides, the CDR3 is TGTGCTAGCAGTATCTCCGGGACAGGGTTCAATGAGCCGTTCTTC. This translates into CASSISGTGFNEPFF.

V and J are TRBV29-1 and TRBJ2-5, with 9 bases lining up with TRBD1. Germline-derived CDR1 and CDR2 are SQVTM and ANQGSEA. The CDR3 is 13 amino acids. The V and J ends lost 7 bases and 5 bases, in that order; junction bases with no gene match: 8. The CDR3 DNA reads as TGCAGCGCCAAGACAGGGGGGCCGGAGACCCAGTACTTC. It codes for CSAKTGGPETQYF.

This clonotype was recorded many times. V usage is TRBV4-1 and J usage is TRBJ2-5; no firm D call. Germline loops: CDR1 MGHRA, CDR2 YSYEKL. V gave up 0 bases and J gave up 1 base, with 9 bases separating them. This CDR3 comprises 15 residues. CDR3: CASSQDALFQETQYF. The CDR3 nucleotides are TGCGCCAGCAGCCAAGACGCACTCTTCCAAGAGACCCAGTACTTC.

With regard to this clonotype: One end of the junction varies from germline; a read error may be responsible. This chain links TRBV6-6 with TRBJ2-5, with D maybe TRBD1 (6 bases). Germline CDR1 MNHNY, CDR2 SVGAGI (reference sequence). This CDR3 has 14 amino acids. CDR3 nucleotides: TGCACCAGCAGTACGGGACACCTCCAAGAGACCCAGTACTTC. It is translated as CTSSTGHLQETQYF.

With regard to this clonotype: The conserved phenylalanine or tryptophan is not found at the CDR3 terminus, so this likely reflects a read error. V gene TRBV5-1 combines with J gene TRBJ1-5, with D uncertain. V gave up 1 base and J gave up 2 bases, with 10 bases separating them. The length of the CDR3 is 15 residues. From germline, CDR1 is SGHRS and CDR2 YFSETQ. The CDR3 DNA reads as TGCGCCAGCAGCTTGAACCCGGGAGGCAATCAGCCCCAGCATTCT. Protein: CASSLNPGGNQPQHS.

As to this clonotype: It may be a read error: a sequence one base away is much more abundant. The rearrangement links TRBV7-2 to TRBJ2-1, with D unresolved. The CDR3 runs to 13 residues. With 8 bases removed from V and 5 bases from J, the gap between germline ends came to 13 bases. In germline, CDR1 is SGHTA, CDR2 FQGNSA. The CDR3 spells CASWASPHNEQFF. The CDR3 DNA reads TGTGCCAGCTGGGCAAGCCCCCACAATGAGCAGTTCTTC.

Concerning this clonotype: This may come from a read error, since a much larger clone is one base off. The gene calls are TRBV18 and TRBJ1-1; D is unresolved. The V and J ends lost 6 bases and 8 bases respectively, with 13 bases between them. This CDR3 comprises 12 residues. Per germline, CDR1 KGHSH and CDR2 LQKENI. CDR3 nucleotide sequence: TGTGCCAGCTCGATGCAAGGATCGGAAGCTTTCTTT. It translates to CASSMQGSEAFF.

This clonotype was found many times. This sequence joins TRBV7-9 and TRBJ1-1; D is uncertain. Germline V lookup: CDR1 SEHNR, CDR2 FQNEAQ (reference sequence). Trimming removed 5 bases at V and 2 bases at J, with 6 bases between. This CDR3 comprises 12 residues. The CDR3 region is CASSQTNTEAFF. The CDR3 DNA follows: TGTGCCAGCAGCCAAACCAACACTGAAGCTTTCTTT.

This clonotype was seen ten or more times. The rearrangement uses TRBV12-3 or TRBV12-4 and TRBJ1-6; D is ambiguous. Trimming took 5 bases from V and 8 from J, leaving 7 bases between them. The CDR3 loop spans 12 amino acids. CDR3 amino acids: CASSPTDSPLHF. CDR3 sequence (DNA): TGTGCCAGCAGTCCTACGGATTCACCCCTCCACTTT.

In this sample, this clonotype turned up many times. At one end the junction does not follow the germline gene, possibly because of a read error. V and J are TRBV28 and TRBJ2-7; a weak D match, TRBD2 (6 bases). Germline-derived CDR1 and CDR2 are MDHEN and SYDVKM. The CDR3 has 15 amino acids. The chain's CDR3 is CASSFVRGASYEQYF. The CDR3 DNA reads TGTGCCAGTAGTTTCGTTCGCGGGGCATCCTACGAGCAGTACTTC.

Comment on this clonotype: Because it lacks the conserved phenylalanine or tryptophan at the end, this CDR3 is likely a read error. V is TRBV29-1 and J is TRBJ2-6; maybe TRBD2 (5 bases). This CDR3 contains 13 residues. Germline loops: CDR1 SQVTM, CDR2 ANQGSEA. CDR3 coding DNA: TGCAGCGTTGGAATCTCCGGGGTCAACGTCCTGACTGTC. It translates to CSVGISGVNVLTV.

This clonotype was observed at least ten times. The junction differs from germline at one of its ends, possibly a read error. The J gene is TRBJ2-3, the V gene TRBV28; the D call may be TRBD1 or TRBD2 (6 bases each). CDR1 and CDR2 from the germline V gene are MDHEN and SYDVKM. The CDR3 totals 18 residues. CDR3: CASGRRSAAGGPQDMQYF. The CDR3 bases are TGTGCCAGCGGTCGTCGTTCCGCGGCTGGGGGGCCACAAGATATGCAGTATTTT.

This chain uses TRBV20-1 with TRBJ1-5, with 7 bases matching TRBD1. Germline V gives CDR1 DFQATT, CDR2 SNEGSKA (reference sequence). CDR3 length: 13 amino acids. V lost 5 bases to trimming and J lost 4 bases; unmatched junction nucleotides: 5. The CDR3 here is CSAYRGGNQPQHF. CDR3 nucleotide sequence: TGCAGTGCTTACAGGGGAGGTAATCAGCCCCAGCATTTT.

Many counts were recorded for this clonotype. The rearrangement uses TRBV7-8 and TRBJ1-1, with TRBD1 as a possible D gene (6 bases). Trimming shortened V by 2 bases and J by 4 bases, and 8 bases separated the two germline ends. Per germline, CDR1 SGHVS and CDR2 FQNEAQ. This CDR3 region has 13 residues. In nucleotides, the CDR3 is TGTGCCAGCAGCTTAACAGGGCTCACTGAAGCTTTCTTT. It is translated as CASSLTGLTEAFF.

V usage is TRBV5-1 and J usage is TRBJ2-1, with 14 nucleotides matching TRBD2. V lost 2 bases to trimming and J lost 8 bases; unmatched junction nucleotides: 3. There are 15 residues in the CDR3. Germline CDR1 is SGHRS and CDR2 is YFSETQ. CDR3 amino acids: CASSFGTSGGYEQFF. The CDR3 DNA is TGCGCCAGCAGCTTCGGGACTAGCGGGGGCTATGAGCAGTTCTTC. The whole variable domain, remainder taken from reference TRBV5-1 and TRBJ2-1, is KAGVTQTPRYLIKTRGQQVTLSCSPISGHRSVSWYQQTPGQGLQFLFEYFSETQRNKGNFPGRFSGRQFSNSRSEMNVSTLELGDSALYLCASSFGTSGGYEQFFGPGTRLTVL.

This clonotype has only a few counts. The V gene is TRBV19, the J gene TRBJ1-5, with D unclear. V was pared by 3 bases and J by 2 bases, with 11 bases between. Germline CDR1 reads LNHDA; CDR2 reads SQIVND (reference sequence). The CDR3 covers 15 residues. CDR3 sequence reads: CASSMGNLGNQPQHF. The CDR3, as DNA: TGTGCCAGTAGTATGGGAAATTTGGGCAATCAGCCCCAGCATTTT.

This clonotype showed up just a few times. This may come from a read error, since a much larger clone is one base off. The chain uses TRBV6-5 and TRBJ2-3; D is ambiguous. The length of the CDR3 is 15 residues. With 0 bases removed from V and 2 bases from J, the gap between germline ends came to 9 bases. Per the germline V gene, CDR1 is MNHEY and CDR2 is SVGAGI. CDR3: CASSYSRQHTDTQYF. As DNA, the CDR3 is TGTGCCAGCAGTTACTCCCGGCAACACACAGATACGCAGTATTTT.

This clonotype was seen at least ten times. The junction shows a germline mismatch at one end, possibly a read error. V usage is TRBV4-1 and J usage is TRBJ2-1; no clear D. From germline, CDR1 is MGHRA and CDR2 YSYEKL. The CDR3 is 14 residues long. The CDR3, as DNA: TGTGCCAGCAGCCAAGATCGGTCGCGCAATGAGCAGTTCTTC. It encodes CASSQDRSRNEQFF.

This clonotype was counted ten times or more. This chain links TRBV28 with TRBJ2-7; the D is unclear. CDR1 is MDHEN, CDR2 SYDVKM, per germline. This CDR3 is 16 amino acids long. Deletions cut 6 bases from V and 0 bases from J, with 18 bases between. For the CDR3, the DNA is TGTGCCAGCAGCCGCAACCTAGGATTTTACTCCTACGAGCAGTACTTC. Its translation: CASSRNLGFYSYEQYF.

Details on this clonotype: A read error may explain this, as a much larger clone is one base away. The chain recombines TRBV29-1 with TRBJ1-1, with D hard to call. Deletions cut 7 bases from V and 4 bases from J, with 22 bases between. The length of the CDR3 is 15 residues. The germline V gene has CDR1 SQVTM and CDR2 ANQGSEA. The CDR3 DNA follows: TGCAGCGCCCTAGATTCGGGCCGAATTAGCACTGAAGCTTTCTTT. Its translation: CSALDSGRISTEAFF. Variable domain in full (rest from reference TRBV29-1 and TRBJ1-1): SAVISQKPSRDICQRGTSLTIQCQVDSQVTMMFWYRQQPGQSLTLIATANQGSEATYESGFVIDKFPISRPNLTFSTLTVSNMSPEDSSIYLCSALDSGRISTEAFFGQGTRLTVV.

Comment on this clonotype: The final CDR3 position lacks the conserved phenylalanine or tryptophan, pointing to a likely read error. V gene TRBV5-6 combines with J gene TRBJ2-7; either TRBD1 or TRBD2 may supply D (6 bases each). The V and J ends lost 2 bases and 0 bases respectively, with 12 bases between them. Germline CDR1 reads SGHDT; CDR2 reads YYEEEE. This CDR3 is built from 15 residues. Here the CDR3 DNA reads TGTGCCAGCAGCTTAGGGGGGCTCCCCTCCTACGAGCAGTACCTC. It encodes CASSLGGLPSYEQYL.

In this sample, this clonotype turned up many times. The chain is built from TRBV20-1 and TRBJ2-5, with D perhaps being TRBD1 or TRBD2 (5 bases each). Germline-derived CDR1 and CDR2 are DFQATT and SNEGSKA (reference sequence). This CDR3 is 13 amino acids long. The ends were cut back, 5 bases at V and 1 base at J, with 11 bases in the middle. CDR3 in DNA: TGCAGTGCTTATCAGGGACCCCAAGAGACCCAGTACTTC. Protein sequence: CSAYQGPQETQYF.

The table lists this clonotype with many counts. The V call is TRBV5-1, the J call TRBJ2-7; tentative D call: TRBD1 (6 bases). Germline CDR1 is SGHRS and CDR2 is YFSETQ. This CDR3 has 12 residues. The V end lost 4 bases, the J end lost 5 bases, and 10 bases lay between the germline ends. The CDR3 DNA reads TGCGCCAGCAGCAAACAGGGCCACGAGCAGTACTTC. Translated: CASSKQGHEQYF.

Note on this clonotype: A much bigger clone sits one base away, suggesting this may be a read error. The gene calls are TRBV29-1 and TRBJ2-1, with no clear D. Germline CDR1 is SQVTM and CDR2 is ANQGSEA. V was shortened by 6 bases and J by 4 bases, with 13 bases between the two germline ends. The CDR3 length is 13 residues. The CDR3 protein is CSVLQSSYNEQFF. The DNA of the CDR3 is TGCAGCGTACTACAGAGCTCTTACAATGAGCAGTTCTTC.

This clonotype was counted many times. The CDR3 here is CASSPVTQHGKNEQFF. The CDR3 nucleotides read TGCGCCAGCAGCCCGGTTACTCAACACGGAAAAAATGAGCAGTTCTTC. This sequence joins TRBV4-1 and TRBJ2-1; D uncertain. V shed 4 bases and J shed 7 bases, with 20 bases lying between them. The CDR3 consists of 16 residues. Germline V lookup: CDR1 MGHRA, CDR2 YSYEKL.

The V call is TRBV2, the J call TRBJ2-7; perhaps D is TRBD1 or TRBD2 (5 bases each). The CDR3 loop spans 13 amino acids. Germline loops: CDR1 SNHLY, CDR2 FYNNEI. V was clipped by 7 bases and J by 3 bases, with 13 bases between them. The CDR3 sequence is CASNRDPIYEQYF. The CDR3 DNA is TGTGCCAGCAACCGGGACCCCATCTACGAGCAGTACTTC.

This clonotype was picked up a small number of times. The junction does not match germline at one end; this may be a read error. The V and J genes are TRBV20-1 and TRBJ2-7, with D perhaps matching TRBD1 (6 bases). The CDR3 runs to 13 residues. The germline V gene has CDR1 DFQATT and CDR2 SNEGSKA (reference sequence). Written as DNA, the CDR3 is TGCAGTGTTAGAAGGGGGTCGTCCTACGAGCAGTACTTC. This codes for CSVRRGSSYEQYF.

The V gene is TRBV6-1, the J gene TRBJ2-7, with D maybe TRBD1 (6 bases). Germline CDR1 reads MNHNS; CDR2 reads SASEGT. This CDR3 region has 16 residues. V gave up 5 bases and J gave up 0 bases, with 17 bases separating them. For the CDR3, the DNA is TGTGCCAGCAGTTTGGGCACAGGGTCTAGCTCCTACGAGCAGTACTTC. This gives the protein CASSLGTGSSSYEQYF.

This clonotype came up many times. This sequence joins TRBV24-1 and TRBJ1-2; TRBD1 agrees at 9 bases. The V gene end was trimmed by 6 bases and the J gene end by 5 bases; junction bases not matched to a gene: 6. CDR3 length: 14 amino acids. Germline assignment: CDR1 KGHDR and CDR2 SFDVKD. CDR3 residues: CATSPAGTGYGYTF. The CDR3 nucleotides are TGTGCCACCAGTCCAGCCGGGACAGGGTATGGCTACACCTTC.